This TCR beta chain was observed in a study of cytomegalovirus exposure and HLA in healthy donors. About this clone: What it binds is not known.

Overall study results and limits: In a later analysis, an Asian-associated ancestry cluster reportedly showed fewer N-insertions than the approximately 660-donor mean.

In the PCR, 60 Vbeta and 13 Jbeta primers were used. Assay used: immunoSEQ multiplex PCR; TCRdb lists only in-frame clones, some missing. The sample includes approximately 210,000 clones, approximately 80% of them seen just once. Trimming removed 5 bases from V and 5 bases from J; junction bases left unmatched: 12. The CDR3 is 16 residues long. Germline V gives CDR1 SGHAT, CDR2 FQNNGV. The TCR sequence derives from a woman aged 45-65 years in good health and CMV-seropositive. The V call is TRBV11-2, the J call TRBJ1-5; 7 bases fit TRBD1. Input material: PBMCs. The CDR3 DNA is TGTGCCAGCAGCCCCCGCCCCCACAGGGGTGATCAGCCCCAGCATTTT. It encodes CASSPRPHRGDQPQHF.